A single sample gave rise to the 10 T cell receptor beta chains below, sequenced in a study of T cell changes during pregnancy in multiple sclerosis. Clones were read by immunoSEQ multiplex PCR, and TCRdb kept only the in-frame ones, dropping some. Counted here are 55,000 to 65,000 clones, more than 85% occurring once; the ten biggest clones make up more than 2%. The starting material was CD8+ T cells from peripheral blood mononuclear cells, obtained in the third trimester of pregnancy. The source is a female donor with multiple sclerosis, enrolled in a pregnancy study.

The chain is built from TRBV27 and TRBJ2-1, with 9 positions matching TRBD1. CDR3 length: 16 amino acids. J lost 7 bases, V lost 0 bases, and 7 bases had no gene match. Germline assignment: CDR1 MNHEY and CDR2 SMNVEV (reference sequence). CDR3 amino acids: CASSLSTGGAGNEQFF. CDR3 nucleotides: TGTGCCAGCAGTTTATCGACAGGGGGAGCGGGTAATGAGCAGTTCTTC.

V usage is TRBV23-1 and J usage is TRBJ1-1; TRBD1 agrees at 7 bases. TRBV23-1 is annotated as an ORF whose role is uncertain. With 2 bases clipped from V and 1 base from J, the junction kept 4 bases outside the gene matches. This CDR3 comprises 15 residues. CDR3 amino acids: CASSQKTGTNTEAFF. CDR3 nucleotide sequence: TGCGCCAGCAGTCAAAAGACAGGGACGAACACTGAAGCTTTCTTT.

The CDR3 here is CASSLGRAQVLSYEQYF. The CDR3 nucleotides read TGCGCCAGCAGCTTGGGTAGGGCACAGGTCCTCTCCTACGAGCAGTACTTC. The chain carries TRBV5-1 and TRBJ2-7; perhaps TRBD1 as D (5 bases). Germline V gene sequence: CDR1 SGHRS, CDR2 YFSETQ. V was pared by 0 bases and J by 0 bases, with 16 bases between. CDR3 size: 17 residues.

The genes are TRBV27 and TRBJ2-3; 11 bases fit TRBD2. The length of the CDR3 is 17 residues. The V and J ends lost 6 bases and 3 bases, in that order; junction bases with no gene match: 11. The germline gives CDR1 MNHEY, CDR2 SMNVEV (reference sequence). This CDR3 is CASSPETSGIGTDTQYF. The CDR3 DNA sequence: TGTGCCAGCAGCCCAGAGACTAGCGGGATTGGGACAGATACGCAGTATTTT.

V and J are TRBV6-5 and TRBJ1-1; D gene ambiguous. This CDR3 has 13 residues. V was trimmed by 6 bases and J by 1 base, leaving 9 bases between them. The germline CDR1 and CDR2 sequences are MNHEY and SVGAGI. This CDR3 reads CASSSGGNTEAFF. CDR3 in DNA: TGTGCCAGCAGCTCCGGCGGGAACACTGAAGCTTTCTTT.

The CDR3 is CASRLGTGDLTGELFF. CDR3 nucleotide sequence: TGTGCCAGCCGGCTCGGGACAGGAGACCTCACCGGGGAGCTGTTTTTT. V gene TRBV19 combines with J gene TRBJ2-2; TRBD1 matches at 8 bases. CDR3 length: 16 residues. Germline assignment: CDR1 LNHDA and CDR2 SQIVND (reference sequence). Trimming at V came to 9 bases and at J to 4 bases, leaving 13 bases not matched to a gene.

This clone was observed once. The CDR3 here is CASSVSGRVPDTQYF. The CDR3 nucleotides are TGTGCCAGCAGCGTTAGCGGGAGGGTCCCAGATACGCAGTATTTT. The rearrangement joins TRBV13 to TRBJ2-3; 11 nucleotides agree with TRBD2. Germline V gene data show CDR1 as PRHDT and CDR2 as FYEKMQ (reference sequence). Losses at the gene ends were 5 bases for V and 4 bases for J; bases not matched to a gene: 5. The length of the CDR3 is 15 residues.

The gene calls are TRBV29-1 and TRBJ2-2; D uncertain. The CDR3 contains 14 residues. Germline CDR1 SQVTM, CDR2 ANQGSEA. V was clipped by 0 bases and J by 7 bases, with 12 bases between them. CDR3 in amino acids: CSVEDPQVNGELFF. For the CDR3, the DNA is TGCAGCGTTGAAGATCCCCAGGTTAACGGGGAGCTGTTTTTT.

The rearrangement links TRBV7-9 to TRBJ2-3; maybe TRBD1 (5 bases). The CDR3 covers 14 residues. Germline lookup yields CDR1 SEHNR and CDR2 FQNEAQ (reference sequence). Between the trimmed V and J ends, which lost 2 bases and 4 bases, there was a span of 10 bases. For the CDR3, the DNA is TGTGCCAGCAGCTTATTCAGGGATGCAGATACGCAGTATTTT. Protein sequence: CASSLFRDADTQYF.

J is TRBJ2-7 and V is TRBV6-1; no firm D call. CDR1 MNHNS and CDR2 SASEGT come from the germline V gene. CDR3 size: 17 residues. Trimming stripped 1 base from V and 3 bases from J, with 19 bases between. The CDR3, as DNA: TGTGCCAGCAGTGAAGAAGAAGCGTTCGATATTTTCTACGAGCAGTACTTC. As protein: CASSEEEAFDIFYEQYF.